These T cell receptor beta chains were read from a single sample in a study of T cells expressing NK-cell markers. No DNA is given; TCRdb re-called the 5' RACE reads and lists each CDR3 protein once. The sample table includes about 150,000 distinct CDR3 sequences. Material: blood T cells: a sorted CD56 or NKG2C T cell subset, CD4+ or CD8+ T cells, or bulk PBMC T cells (not recorded which). The receptors were sampled from a woman in her forties or fifties in good health. Each CDR3 is given with its conserved first and last residue. The order of the fields is V gene, J gene, CDR3 protein.

TRBV4-1	TRBJ1-2	CASSEISSGGTMGYTF
TRBV20-1	TRBJ2-1	CSATHSGAPSYNEQFF
TRBV27	TRBJ1-1	CASSSDGDMNTEAFF
TRBV7-9	TRBJ2-1	CASSYYRDFDNEQFF
TRBV10-3	TRBJ1-2	CAISESTVYGYTF
TRBV24-1	TRBJ2-2	CATSETRTFEAGELFF
TRBV2	TRBJ2-3	CASSPGLAGSFPDTQYF
TRBV7-9	TRBJ2-3	CASSLTREDTQYF
TRBV18	TRBJ2-3	CASSEPETTYTQYF
TRBV5-1	TRBJ1-1	CASSLDGRWTEAFF
TRBV29-1	TRBJ2-7	CSVGQTRSYEQYF
TRBV29-1	TRBJ2-1	CSVRGPALGNEQFF
TRBV4-1	TRBJ2-1	CASSRLTGLTNEQFF
TRBV9	TRBJ2-7	CASSQKAGERHEQYF
TRBV28	TRBJ2-3	CASSRSRAEEDTQYF
TRBV7-9	TRBJ2-1	CASGSTTTLGYNEQFF
TRBV12-3/TRBV12-4	TRBJ2-1	CASSFAAPTAGGNNEQFF
TRBV7-9	TRBJ2-1	CASSHGGGYNEQFF
TRBV27	TRBJ2-5	CASRGLAGSRETQYF
TRBV27	TRBJ1-1	CASSLSPGGFTEAFF
TRBV7-9	TRBJ2-2	CASSLNRGTTANTGELFF
TRBV4-1	TRBJ1-5	CASSPWTGEQPQHF
TRBV12-3/TRBV12-4	TRBJ2-1	CASTQRTSYNEQFF
TRBV11-3	TRBJ2-1	CASSFVGLNEQFF
TRBV6-5	TRBJ1-6	CASSYGPGQGADNSPLHF
TRBV10-3	TRBJ2-5	CAISENPSGKETQYF
TRBV5-6	TRBJ2-7	CASSHPQGPYEQYF
TRBV27	TRBJ1-5	CASSFGTANQPQHF
TRBV7-9	TRBJ2-1	CASNSIRDNEQFF
TRBV4-1	TRBJ1-5	CASSQAARGGNQPQHF
TRBV5-4	TRBJ2-1	CASSPSREAGGLNEQFF
TRBV5-6	TRBJ2-1	CASSLGITYNEQFF
TRBV6-1	TRBJ1-5	CASSDAGLLNQPQHF
TRBV14	TRBJ2-1	CASSQDAHEQFF
TRBV5-1	TRBJ2-7	CASSITPGTGNEQYF
TRBV7-9	TRBJ2-5	CASSFPASMTQYF
TRBV19	TRBJ1-1	CASSIEGGTGGVTEAFF
TRBV27	TRBJ2-7	CASSATQGYEQYF
TRBV11-2	TRBJ2-1	CASSLGGLAGGYNEQFF
TRBV5-5	TRBJ2-1	CASSLLTSGYNEQFF
TRBV15	TRBJ2-3	CATSRVTWREVPSDTQYF
TRBV7-2	TRBJ2-1	CASGTSYNEQFF
TRBV29-1	TRBJ1-2	CSVGSDYGYTF
TRBV11-2	TRBJ2-3	CASSLGPRHPRHTDTQYF